This T cell receptor beta chain was observed in a study of OX40 agonist ivuxolimab in advanced cancers. Study-wide results and caveats: At doses 0.1 to 3.0 mg/kg, CD4+ and CD8+ clones expanded.

This clone was observed a single time. Antigen specificity is unknown. Libraries were prepared by immunoSEQ multiplex PCR; TCRdb keeps only in-frame clonotypes and omits some of them. The sample carries tens of thousands of clones, roughly 89% recorded once. Sequencing used CD4+ or CD8+ T cells sorted from blood, obtained in a trial of the OX40 agonist ivuxolimab. The receptor comes from an adult with an advanced solid tumor such as melanoma, head and neck, liver or kidney cancer.

The CDR3 nucleotides are TGTGCCAGCTCACCACCGGGACTAAGCCAAGAGACCCAGTACTTC. Translation: CASSPPGLSQETQYF. The V gene is TRBV18, the J gene TRBJ2-5; 7 bases agree with TRBD2. The CDR3 extends over 15 amino acids. The V and J ends lost 0 bases and 1 base, in that order; junction bases with no gene match: 2. Germline V gene data show CDR1 as KGHSH and CDR2 as LQKENI.